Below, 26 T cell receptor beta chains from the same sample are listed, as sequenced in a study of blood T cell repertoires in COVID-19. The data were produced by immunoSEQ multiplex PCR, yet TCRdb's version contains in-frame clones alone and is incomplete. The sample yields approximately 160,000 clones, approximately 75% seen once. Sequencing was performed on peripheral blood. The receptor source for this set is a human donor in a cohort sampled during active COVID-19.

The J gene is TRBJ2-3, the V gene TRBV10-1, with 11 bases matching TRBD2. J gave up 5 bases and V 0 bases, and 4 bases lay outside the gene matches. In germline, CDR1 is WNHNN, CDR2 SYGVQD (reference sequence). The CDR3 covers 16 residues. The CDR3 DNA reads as TGCGCCAGCAGTGAGTCGGTAACTAGCGGGGGAGATACGCAGTATTTT. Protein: CASSESVTSGGDTQYF.

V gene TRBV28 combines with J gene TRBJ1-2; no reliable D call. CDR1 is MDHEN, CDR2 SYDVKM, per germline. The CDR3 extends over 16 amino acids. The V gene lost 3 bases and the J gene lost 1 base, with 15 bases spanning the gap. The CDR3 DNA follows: TGTGCCAGCAGTTTTTCCCTCTCGTCCGGTAACTATGGCTACACCTTC. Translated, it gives CASSFSLSSGNYGYTF.

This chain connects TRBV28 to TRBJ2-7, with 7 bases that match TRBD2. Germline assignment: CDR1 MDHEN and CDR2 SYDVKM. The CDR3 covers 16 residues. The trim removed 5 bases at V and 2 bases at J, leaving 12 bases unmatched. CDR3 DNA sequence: TGTGCCAGCAGTCCCCCCTGGGGGGGGGAGGCCTACGAGCAGTACTTC. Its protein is CASSPPWGGEAYEQYF.

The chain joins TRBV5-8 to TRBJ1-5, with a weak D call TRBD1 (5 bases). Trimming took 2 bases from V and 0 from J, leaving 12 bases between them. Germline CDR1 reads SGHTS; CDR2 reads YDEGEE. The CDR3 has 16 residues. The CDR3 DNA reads TGTGCCAGCAGCTTCAGGGACTTAAATAGCAATCAGCCCCAGCATTTT. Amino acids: CASSFRDLNSNQPQHF.

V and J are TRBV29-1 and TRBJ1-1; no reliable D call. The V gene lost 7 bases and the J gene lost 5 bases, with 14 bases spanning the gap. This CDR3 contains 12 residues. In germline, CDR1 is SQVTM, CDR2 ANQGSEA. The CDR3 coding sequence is TGCAGCGCGAAAGGAGGTCGGACTGAAGCTTTCTTT. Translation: CSAKGGRTEAFF.

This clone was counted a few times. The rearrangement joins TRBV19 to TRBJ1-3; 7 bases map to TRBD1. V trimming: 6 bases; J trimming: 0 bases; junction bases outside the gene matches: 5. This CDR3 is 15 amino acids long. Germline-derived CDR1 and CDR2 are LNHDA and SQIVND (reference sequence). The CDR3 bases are TGTGCCAGTAGCCCGTGGGACAGCTCTGGAAACACCATATATTTT. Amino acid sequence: CASSPWDSSGNTIYF.

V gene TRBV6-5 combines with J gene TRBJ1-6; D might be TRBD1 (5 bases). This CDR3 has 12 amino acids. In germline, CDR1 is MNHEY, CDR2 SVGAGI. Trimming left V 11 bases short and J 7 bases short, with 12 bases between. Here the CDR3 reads CAAGRGNSPLHF. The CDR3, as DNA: TGTGCCGCGGGACGGGGGAATTCACCCCTCCACTTT.

In nucleotides, the CDR3 is TGCGCCAGCCACGGGGGCTATGGCTACACCTTC. Translated: CASHGGYGYTF. This sequence joins TRBV5-1 and TRBJ1-2, with D perhaps matching TRBD1 (5 bases). Germline V CDR1 and CDR2: SGHRS, YFSETQ. V dropped 7 bases and J dropped 4 bases, with 8 bases sitting between them. The CDR3 is 11 amino acids. Filled out from reference TRBV5-1 and TRBJ1-2, the complete variable domain reads KAGVTQTPRYLIKTRGQQVTLSCSPISGHRSVSWYQQTPGQGLQFLFEYFSETQRNKGNFPGRFSGRQFSNSRSEMNVSTLELGDSALYLCASHGGYGYTFGSGTRLTVV.

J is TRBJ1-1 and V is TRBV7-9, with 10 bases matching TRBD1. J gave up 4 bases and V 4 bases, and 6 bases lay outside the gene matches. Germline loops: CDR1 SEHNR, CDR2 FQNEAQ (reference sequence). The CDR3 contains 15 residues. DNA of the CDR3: TGTGCCAGCAGCTCCTCGACAGGGGGCGTCACTGAAGCTTTCTTT. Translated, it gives CASSSSTGGVTEAFF.

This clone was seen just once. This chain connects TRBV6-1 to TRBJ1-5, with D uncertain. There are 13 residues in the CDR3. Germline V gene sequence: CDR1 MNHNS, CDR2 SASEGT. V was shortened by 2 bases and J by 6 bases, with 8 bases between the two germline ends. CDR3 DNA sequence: TGTGCCAGCAGTGAAAGCCCGATTCAGCCCCAGCATTTT. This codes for CASSESPIQPQHF.

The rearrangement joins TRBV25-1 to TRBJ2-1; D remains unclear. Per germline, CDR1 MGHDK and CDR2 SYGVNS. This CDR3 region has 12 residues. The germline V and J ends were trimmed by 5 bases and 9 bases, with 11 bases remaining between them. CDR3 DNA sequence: TGTGCCAGCAGTCCCGGAGCAAGTGAGCAGTTCTTC. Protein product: CASSPGASEQFF.

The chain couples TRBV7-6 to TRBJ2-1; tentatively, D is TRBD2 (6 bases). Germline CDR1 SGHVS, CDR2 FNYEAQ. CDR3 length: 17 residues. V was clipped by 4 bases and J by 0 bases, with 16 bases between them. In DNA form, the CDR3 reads TGTGCCAGCAGCTCGCGTGGGACTCCGAGCTCCTACAATGAGCAGTTCTTC. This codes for CASSSRGTPSSYNEQFF.

The CDR3 bases are TGTGCCAGTAGTACCTACCCAGGATCTGGAAACACCATATATTTT. This encodes CASSTYPGSGNTIYF. The J gene is TRBJ1-3, the V gene TRBV19; no clear D. Germline loops: CDR1 LNHDA, CDR2 SQIVND (reference sequence). CDR3 length: 15 amino acids. Trimming took off 4 bases at V and 1 base at J, with 11 bases between the two ends.

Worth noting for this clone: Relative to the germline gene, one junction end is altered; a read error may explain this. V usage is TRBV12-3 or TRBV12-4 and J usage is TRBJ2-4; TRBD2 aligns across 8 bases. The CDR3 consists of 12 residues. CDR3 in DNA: TGTGCCAGCAGTTTAGGGCTAGCGGGTCTCGGCTTC. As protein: CASSLGLAGLGF.

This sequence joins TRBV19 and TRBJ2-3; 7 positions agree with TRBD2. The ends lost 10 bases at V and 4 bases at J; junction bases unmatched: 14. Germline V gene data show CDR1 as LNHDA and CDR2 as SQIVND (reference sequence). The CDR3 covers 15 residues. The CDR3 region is CATVRRGGRADTQYF. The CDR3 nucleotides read TGTGCCACAGTACGACGTGGGGGGAGGGCAGATACGCAGTATTTT.

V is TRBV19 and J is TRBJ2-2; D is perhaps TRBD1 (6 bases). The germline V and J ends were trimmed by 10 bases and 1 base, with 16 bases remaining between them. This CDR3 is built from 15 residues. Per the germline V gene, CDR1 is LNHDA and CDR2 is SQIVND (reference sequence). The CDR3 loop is CATRRGDLNTGELFF. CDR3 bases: TGTGCCACCCGCAGGGGAGACTTGAACACCGGGGAGCTGTTTTTT.

The chain's CDR3 is CAWSSPPSLVRTDTQYF. The CDR3 DNA follows: TGTGCCTGGAGTAGCCCCCCTAGCCTAGTGAGGACAGATACGCAGTATTTT. This chain links TRBV30 with TRBJ2-3; perhaps TRBD2 as D (5 bases). The CDR3 runs 17 residues. Germline loops: CDR1 GTSNPN, CDR2 SVGIG (reference sequence). The V and J ends lost 2 bases and 3 bases respectively, with 21 bases between them. Supplemented by reference TRBV30 and TRBJ2-3, the full variable domain reads SQTIHQWPATLVQPVGSPLSLECTVEGTSNPNLYWYRQAAGRGLQLLFYSVGIGQISSEVPQNLSASRPQDRQFILSSKKLLLSDSGFYLCAWSSPPSLVRTDTQYFGPGTRLTVL.

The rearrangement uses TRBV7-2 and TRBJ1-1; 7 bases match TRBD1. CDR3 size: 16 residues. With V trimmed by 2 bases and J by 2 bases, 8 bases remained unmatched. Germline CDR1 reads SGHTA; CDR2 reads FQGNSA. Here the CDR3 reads CASSLKWDSRNTEAFF. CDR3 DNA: TGTGCCAGCAGCTTAAAGTGGGACAGCAGAAACACTGAAGCTTTCTTT.

The CDR3 sequence: CASRGGVGNSPLHF. CDR3 DNA sequence: TGTGCCAGCAGAGGAGGGGTCGGTAATTCACCCCTCCACTTT. The rearrangement joins TRBV28 to TRBJ1-6, with D perhaps TRBD1 (5 bases). The CDR3 covers 14 residues. V was cut by 6 bases and J by 6 bases, with 12 bases left in between. CDR1 MDHEN and CDR2 SYDVKM come from the germline V gene.

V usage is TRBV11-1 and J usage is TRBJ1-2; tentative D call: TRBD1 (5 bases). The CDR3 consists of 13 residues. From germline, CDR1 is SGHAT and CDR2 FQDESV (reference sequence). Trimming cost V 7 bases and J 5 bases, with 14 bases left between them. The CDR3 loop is CASTPTDDYGYTF. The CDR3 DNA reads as TGTGCCAGCACCCCGACAGACGATTATGGCTACACCTTC.

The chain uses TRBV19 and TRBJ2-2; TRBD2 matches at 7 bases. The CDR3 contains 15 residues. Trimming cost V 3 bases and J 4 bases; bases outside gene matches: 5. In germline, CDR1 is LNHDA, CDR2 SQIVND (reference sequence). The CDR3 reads CASSIEGRATGELFF. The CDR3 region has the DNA TGTGCCAGTAGTATTGAGGGGAGGGCCACCGGGGAGCTGTTTTTT.

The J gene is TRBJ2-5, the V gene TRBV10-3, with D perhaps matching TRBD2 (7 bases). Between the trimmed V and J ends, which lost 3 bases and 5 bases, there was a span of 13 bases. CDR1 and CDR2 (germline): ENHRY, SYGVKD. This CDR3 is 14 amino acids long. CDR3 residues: CAISDAGAEETQYF. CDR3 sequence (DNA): TGTGCCATCAGTGACGCGGGGGCAGAGGAGACCCAGTACTTC.

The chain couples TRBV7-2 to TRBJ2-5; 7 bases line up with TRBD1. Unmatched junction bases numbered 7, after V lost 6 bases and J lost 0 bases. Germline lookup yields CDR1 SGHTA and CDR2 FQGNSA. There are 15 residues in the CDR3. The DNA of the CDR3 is TGTGCCAGCAGATCCACGGACAGGTACCAAGAGACCCAGTACTTC. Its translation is CASRSTDRYQETQYF.

CDR3: CASSPQTSGRAHPYEQYF. The CDR3 region has the DNA TGTGCCAGCTCACCGCAGACTAGCGGGAGGGCCCATCCCTACGAGCAGTACTTC. The J gene is TRBJ2-7, the V gene TRBV18, with 14 bases lining up with TRBD2. With 3 bases clipped from V and 2 bases from J, the junction kept 9 bases outside the gene matches. The CDR3 is made up of 18 amino acids. Germline CDR1 is KGHSH and CDR2 is LQKENI.

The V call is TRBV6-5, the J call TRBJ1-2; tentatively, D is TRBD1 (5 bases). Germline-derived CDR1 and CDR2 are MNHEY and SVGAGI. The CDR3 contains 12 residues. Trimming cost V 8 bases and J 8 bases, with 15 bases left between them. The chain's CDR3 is CASPDMGGGYTF. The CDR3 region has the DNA TGTGCCAGCCCAGATATGGGGGGAGGCTACACCTTC.

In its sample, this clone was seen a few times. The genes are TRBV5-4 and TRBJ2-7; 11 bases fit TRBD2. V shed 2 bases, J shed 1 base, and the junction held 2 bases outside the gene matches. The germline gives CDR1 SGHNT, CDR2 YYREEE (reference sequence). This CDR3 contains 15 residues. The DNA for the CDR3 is TGTGCCAGCAGCTTTAGCGGGGGGGCTTCCTACGAGCAGTACTTC. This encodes CASSFSGGASYEQYF.